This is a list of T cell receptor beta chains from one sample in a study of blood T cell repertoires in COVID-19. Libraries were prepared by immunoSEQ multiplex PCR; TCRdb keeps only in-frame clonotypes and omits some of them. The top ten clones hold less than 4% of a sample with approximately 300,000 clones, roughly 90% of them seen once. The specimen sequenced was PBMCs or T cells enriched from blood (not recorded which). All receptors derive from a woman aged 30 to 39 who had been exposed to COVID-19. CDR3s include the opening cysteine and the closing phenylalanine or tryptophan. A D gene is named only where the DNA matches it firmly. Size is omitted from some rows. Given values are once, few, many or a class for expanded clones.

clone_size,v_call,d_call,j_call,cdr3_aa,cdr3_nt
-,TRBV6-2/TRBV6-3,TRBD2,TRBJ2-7,CASSYPSGGDMYF,TGTGCCAGCAGTTACCCTAGCGGGGGAGATATGTACTTC
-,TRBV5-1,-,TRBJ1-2,CASSLDPHSYGYTF,TGCGCCAGCAGCTTGGACCCCCACAGCTATGGCTACACCTTC
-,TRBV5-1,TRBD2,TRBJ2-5,CASSLAAGRGETQYF,TGCGCCAGCAGCTTGGCGGCGGGGAGGGGAGAGACCCAGTACTTC
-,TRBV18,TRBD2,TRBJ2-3,CASSPTRLAGTDTQYF,TGTGCCAGCTCACCAACGAGACTAGCGGGGACAGATACGCAGTATTTT
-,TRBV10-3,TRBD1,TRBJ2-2,CAISRGGAGTGELFF,TGTGCCATCAGTCGAGGGGGCGCGGGCACCGGGGAGCTGTTTTTT
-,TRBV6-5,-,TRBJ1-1,CASSRTGRGAFF,TGTGCCAGCAGTCGCACAGGGCGTGGTGCTTTCTTT
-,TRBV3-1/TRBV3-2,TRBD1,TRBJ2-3,CASSQLDRGPTDTQYF,TGTGCCAGCAGCCAATTAGACAGGGGTCCCACAGATACGCAGTATTTT
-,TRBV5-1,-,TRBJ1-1,CASSLSRGRTEAFF,TGCGCCAGCAGCTTATCTAGGGGAAGAACTGAAGCTTTCTTT
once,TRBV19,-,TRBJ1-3,CASSTQGGIGNTIYF,TGTGCCAGTAGTACCCAAGGGGGAATCGGAAACACCATATATTTT
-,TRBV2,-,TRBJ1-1,CASSFGQLEAFF,TGTGCCAGCAGTTTCGGACAGCTTGAAGCTTTCTTT
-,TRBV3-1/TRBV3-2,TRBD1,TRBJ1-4,CASTDRVNEKLFF,TGTGCCAGCACCGACAGGGTTAATGAAAAACTGTTTTTT
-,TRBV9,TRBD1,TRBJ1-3,CASSDDRGTGNTIYF,TGTGCCAGCAGCGATGACAGGGGTACTGGAAACACCATATATTTT
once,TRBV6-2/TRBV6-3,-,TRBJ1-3,CASSLESGNTIYF,TGTGCCAGCAGCCTGGAGTCTGGAAACACCATATATTTT
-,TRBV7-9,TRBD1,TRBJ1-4,CASSYPGQSNEKLFF,TGTGCCAGCAGTTACCCGGGACAGTCTAATGAAAAACTGTTTTTT
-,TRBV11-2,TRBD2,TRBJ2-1,CASSARGLAGGSSYNEQFF,TGTGCCAGCAGCGCCAGGGGACTAGCGGGGGGTAGCTCCTACAATGAGCAGTTCTTC
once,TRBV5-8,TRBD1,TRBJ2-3,CASSQGQTGDTQYF,TGTGCCAGCAGCCAGGGACAGACTGGAGATACGCAGTATTTT
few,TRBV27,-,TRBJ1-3,CASRQNSLSTGNTIYF,TGTGCCAGCAGGCAGAACAGTCTCTCTACTGGAAACACCATATATTTT
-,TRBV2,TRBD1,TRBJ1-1,CASSEAWDSVGSEAFF,TGTGCCAGCAGTGAAGCGTGGGACAGCGTGGGGTCTGAAGCTTTCTTT
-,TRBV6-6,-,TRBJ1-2,CASSYGQGPNYGYTF,TGTGCCAGCAGTTACGGCCAGGGCCCGAACTATGGCTACACCTTC
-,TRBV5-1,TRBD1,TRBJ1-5,CASSLGDRALLEEVQHF,TGCGCCAGCAGCTTGGGAGACAGGGCCCTTCTCGAGGAGGTTCAGCATTTT
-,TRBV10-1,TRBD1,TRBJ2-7,CASSETHNQDRYSYEQYF,TGCGCCAGCAGTGAGACCCACAACCAGGACAGGTACTCCTACGAGCAGTACTTC
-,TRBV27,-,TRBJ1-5,CASSRVIYGQPQHF,TGTGCCAGTTCCAGGGTAATATATGGTCAGCCCCAGCATTTT
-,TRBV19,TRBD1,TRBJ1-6,CASSIRTGGQDSPLHF,TGTGCCAGTAGTATACGGACAGGGGGGCAGGATTCACCCCTCCACTTT
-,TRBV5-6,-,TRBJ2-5,CASSLGGAPETQYF,TGTGCCAGCAGCTTAGGCGGGGCGCCGGAGACCCAGTACTTC
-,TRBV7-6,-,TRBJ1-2,CASSLRTGQGIYGYTF,TGTGCCAGCAGCTTAAGGACGGGCCAGGGTATCTATGGCTACACCTTC
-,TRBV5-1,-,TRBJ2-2,CASSLRGQATGELFF,TGCGCCAGCAGCTTGAGGGGACAAGCTACCGGGGAGCTGTTTTTT
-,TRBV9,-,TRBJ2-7,CASSVGAGPVYEQYF,TGTGCCAGCAGCGTAGGTGCAGGCCCAGTTTACGAGCAGTACTTC
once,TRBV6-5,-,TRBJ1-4,CASSYSWAQAGKLFF,TGTGCCAGCAGTTACTCGTGGGCCCAGGCTGGAAAACTGTTTTTT
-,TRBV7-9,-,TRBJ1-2,CASSPGMGFYDYGYTF,TGTGCCAGCAGTCCAGGGATGGGGTTTTACGACTATGGCTACACCTTC
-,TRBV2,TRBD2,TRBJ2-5,CASSDGERGGETQYF,TGTGCCAGCAGTGACGGAGAGCGGGGAGGGGAGACCCAGTACTTC
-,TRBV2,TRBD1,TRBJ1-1,CASSERGRGTEAFF,TGTGCCAGCAGTGAAAGGGGGCGCGGCACTGAAGCTTTCTTT
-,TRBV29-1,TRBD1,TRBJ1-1,CSVEGQLNTEAFF,TGCAGCGTTGAGGGACAGTTGAACACTGAAGCTTTCTTT
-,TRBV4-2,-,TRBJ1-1,CASSHRGGLLTEAFF,TGTGCCAGCAGCCACCGGGGAGGTCTTCTTACTGAAGCTTTCTTT
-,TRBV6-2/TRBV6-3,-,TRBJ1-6,CASSYQENSPLHF,TGTGCCAGCAGTTACCAGGAAAATTCACCCCTCCACTTT
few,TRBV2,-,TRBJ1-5,CASSGGGGGSNQPQHF,TGTGCCAGCAGTGGGGGCGGGGGCGGCAGCAATCAGCCCCAGCATTTT
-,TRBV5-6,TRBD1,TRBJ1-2,CASSLGTEHGYTF,TGTGCCAGCAGTTTAGGGACAGAACATGGCTACACCTTC
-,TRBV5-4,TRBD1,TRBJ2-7,CASSRIGDRPYEQYF,TGTGCCAGCAGCAGGATCGGGGACAGACCCTACGAGCAGTACTTC
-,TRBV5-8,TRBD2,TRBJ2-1,CASSGVRGEIYNEQFF,TGTGCCAGCAGCGGCGTCCGGGGGGAAATTTACAATGAGCAGTTCTTC
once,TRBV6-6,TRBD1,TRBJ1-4,CASSPGGGGPMREKLFF,TGTGCCAGCAGTCCCGGAGGAGGGGGCCCTATGAGGGAAAAACTGTTTTTT
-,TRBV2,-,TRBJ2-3,CASRITVTGRDTQYF,TGTGCCAGCCGCATTACCGTCACAGGTCGGGATACGCAGTATTTT
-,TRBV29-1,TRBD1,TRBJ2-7,CSVDLGQGPQGQYF,TGCAGCGTTGATCTCGGACAGGGACCTCAGGGGCAGTACTTC
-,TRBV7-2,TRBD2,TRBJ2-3,CASSRRTSGVSTDTQYF,TGTGCCAGCAGCAGAAGAACTAGCGGGGTTAGCACAGATACGCAGTATTTT
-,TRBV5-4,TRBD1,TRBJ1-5,CASSLDRGPQHF,TGTGCCAGCAGCCTAGACAGGGGGCCCCAGCATTTT
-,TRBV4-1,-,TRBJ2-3,CASSQAGTDTQYF,TGCGCCAGCAGCCAGGCGGGAACAGATACGCAGTATTTT
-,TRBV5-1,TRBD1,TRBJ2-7,CASSLEGRGHYEQYF,TGCGCCAGCAGCTTGGAAGGCAGGGGGCACTACGAGCAGTACTTC
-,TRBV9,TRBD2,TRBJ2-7,CASSGDGGLSSYEQYF,TGTGCCAGCAGCGGCGACGGGGGGTTGAGCTCCTACGAGCAGTACTTC
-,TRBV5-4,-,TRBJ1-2,CASRPLPGSEGSGYTF,TGTGCCAGCAGACCCCTCCCTGGCTCGGAGGGTAGCGGCTACACCTTC
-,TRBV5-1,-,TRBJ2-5,CASSPRSGETQYF,TGCGCCAGCAGCCCAAGGTCCGGGGAGACCCAGTACTTC
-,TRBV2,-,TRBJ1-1,CASTADNTEAFF,TGTGCCAGCACGGCGGATAACACTGAAGCTTTCTTT
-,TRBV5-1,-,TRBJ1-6,CASSLKGQIYNSPLHF,TGCGCCAGCAGCTTGAAGGGGCAGATTTATAATTCACCCCTCCACTTT
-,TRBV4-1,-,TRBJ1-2,CASSHPYSDRSYGYTF,TGCGCCAGCAGCCACCCTTACTCAGACAGGTCCTATGGCTACACCTTC
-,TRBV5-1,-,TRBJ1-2,CASSLTGHLTDGYTF,TGCGCCAGCAGCTTGACGGGACACCTAACGGATGGCTACACCTTC
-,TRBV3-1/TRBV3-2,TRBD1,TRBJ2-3,CASSQEAGGEFDTQYF,TGTGCCAGCAGCCAAGAGGCAGGGGGCGAGTTCGATACGCAGTATTTT